Each of the 21 T cell receptor beta chains below was sequenced from the same sample in a study of PD-1 blockade in classical Hodgkin lymphoma. After autologous stem cell transplantation all patients relapsed, and prior brentuximab vedotin exposure differed between cohorts. Assay: immunoSEQ multiplex PCR; the TCRdb copy retains only in-frame clones and omits some. The data show about 98,000 clones, just under 95% seen once. The sample here was peripheral blood mononuclear cells (PBMCs), taken at baseline. Receptors originate from a human donor with classical Hodgkin lymphoma.

V and J are TRBV6-1 and TRBJ2-7; possible D gene TRBD2, 5 bases. The CDR3 length is 15 residues. Germline CDR1 is MNHNS and CDR2 is SASEGT. With 0 bases removed from V and 3 bases from J, the gap between germline ends came to 12 bases. Here the CDR3 reads CASSEAAARGYEQYF. The DNA for the CDR3 is TGTGCCAGCAGTGAAGCGGCGGCCCGGGGCTACGAGCAGTACTTC.

This clone was seen a single time. The chain recombines TRBV30 with TRBJ2-3; D call uncertain. Germline loops: CDR1 GTSNPN, CDR2 SVGIG (reference sequence). V gave up 2 bases and J gave up 2 bases, with 8 bases separating them. CDR3 size: 13 residues. CDR3 sequence (DNA): TGTGCCTGGAGTCGGCTAGTCACAGATACGCAGTATTTT. Residues: CAWSRLVTDTQYF.

The chain carries TRBV2 and TRBJ1-2; D remains unclear. V was shortened by 2 bases and J by 8 bases, with 12 bases between the two germline ends. Germline CDR1 is SNHLY and CDR2 is FYNNEI. There are 13 residues in the CDR3. CDR3 sequence: CASSETPDRGYTF. CDR3 nucleotide sequence: TGTGCCAGCAGTGAAACCCCAGATCGGGGCTACACCTTC. The whole variable domain, remainder taken from reference TRBV2 and TRBJ1-2, is EPEVTQTPSHQVTQMGQEVILRCVPISNHLYFYWYRQILGQKVEFLVSFYNNEISEKSEIFDDQFSVERPDGSNFTLKIRSTKLEDSAMYFCASSETPDRGYTFGSGTRLTVV.

V gene TRBV19 combines with J gene TRBJ2-3; the match to TRBD1 covers 11 bases. In germline, CDR1 is LNHDA, CDR2 SQIVND (reference sequence). The CDR3 spans 16 residues. J gave up 3 bases and V 3 bases, and 5 bases lay outside the gene matches. CDR3 in amino acids: CASSIAGTGGTDTQYF. The CDR3 DNA is TGTGCCAGTAGTATCGCCGGGACAGGGGGTACAGATACGCAGTATTTT.

The chain is built from TRBV27 and TRBJ2-7; 8 bases agree with TRBD1. Germline CDR1 reads MNHEY; CDR2 reads SMNVEV (reference sequence). The CDR3 has 14 amino acids. V trimming: 2 bases; J trimming: 6 bases; junction bases outside the gene matches: 6. The CDR3 sequence: CASSLGAGGSEQYF. The CDR3 coding sequence is TGTGCCAGCAGTTTAGGGGCAGGGGGCTCCGAGCAGTACTTC.

The chain employs TRBV5-4 and TRBJ1-4; no reliable D call. CDR1 and CDR2 from the germline V gene are SGHNT and YYREEE (reference sequence). This CDR3 spans 18 amino acids. V was clipped by 0 bases and J by 3 bases, with 18 bases between them. The CDR3 DNA reads as TGTGCCAGCAGCTTGGCATCTCTTAACTTCGCAGCTAATGAAAAACTGTTTTTT. It is translated as CASSLASLNFAANEKLFF.

V is TRBV4-2 and J is TRBJ2-7; 10 nucleotides line up with TRBD2. V lost 0 bases, J lost 9 bases, and 11 bases stayed unmatched. Germline V gene lookup returns CDR1 LGHNA and CDR2 YNFKEQ. The CDR3 covers 16 residues. CDR3 amino acids: CASSQDWSSGRMRQYF. CDR3 DNA: TGTGCCAGCAGCCAAGATTGGTCTAGCGGGAGAATGCGGCAGTACTTC.

The chain couples TRBV30 to TRBJ2-3; D not certain. V shed 2 bases and J shed 14 bases, with 20 bases lying between them. The germline gives CDR1 GTSNPN, CDR2 SVGIG (reference sequence). The CDR3 is made up of 13 amino acids. The CDR3 DNA is TGTGCCTGGAGTCAGGCTCATAATGGAGTGGCGTATTTT. It specifies CAWSQAHNGVAYF.

V usage is TRBV6-6 and J usage is TRBJ1-4, with 10 bases lining up with TRBD1. CDR1 and CDR2 (germline): MNHNY, SVGAGI (reference sequence). V was clipped by 1 base and J by 8 bases; unmatched bases: 7. The CDR3 is 16 residues long. The CDR3 is CASSYWTPGQGEKLFF. CDR3 in DNA: TGTGCCAGCAGTTACTGGACGCCGGGACAGGGGGAAAAACTGTTTTTT.

CDR3 sequence reads: CASSLVVGNTEAFF. The CDR3 nucleotides are TGCGCCAGCAGCTTGGTTGTAGGAAACACTGAAGCTTTCTTT. The genes are TRBV5-1 and TRBJ1-1, with D hard to call. From germline, CDR1 is SGHRS and CDR2 YFSETQ. This CDR3 contains 14 residues. The V end was cut by 0 bases, the J end by 2 bases, with 8 bases between. The full variable domain, completed using reference TRBV5-1 and TRBJ1-1, is KAGVTQTPRYLIKTRGQQVTLSCSPISGHRSVSWYQQTPGQGLQFLFEYFSETQRNKGNFPGRFSGRQFSNSRSEMNVSTLELGDSALYLCASSLVVGNTEAFFGQGTRLTVV.

The chain employs TRBV4-1 and TRBJ2-5, with D perhaps given as TRBD1 or TRBD2 (5 bases each). V shed 5 bases and J shed 4 bases, with 11 bases lying between them. The CDR3 loop spans 13 amino acids. Germline V CDR1 and CDR2: MGHRA, YSYEKL. CDR3 in amino acids: CASSVVRGETQYF. DNA for the CDR3: TGCGCCAGCAGCGTCGTGAGGGGAGAGACCCAGTACTTC.

The chain employs TRBV5-4 and TRBJ2-7, with 9 bases aligning to TRBD2. Germline trimming cut 6 bases from V and 2 bases from J; bases unmatched to any gene: 12. Germline V CDR1 and CDR2: SGHNT, YYREEE (reference sequence). The CDR3 runs to 16 residues. CDR3 sequence: CASTRIAGVPPYEQYF. The CDR3 bases are TGTGCCAGCACTCGCATAGCGGGAGTGCCCCCCTACGAGCAGTACTTC.

As DNA, the CDR3 is TGTGCCAGCAGTGAAGCACGCGTATCCTACGAGCAGTACTTC. It is translated as CASSEARVSYEQYF. J is TRBJ2-7 and V is TRBV2; unclear D gene. The CDR3 spans 14 residues. Germline V gene lookup returns CDR1 SNHLY and CDR2 FYNNEI. V lost 0 bases and J 1 base, leaving 7 bases between the germline ends.

The chain couples TRBV27 to TRBJ1-2; perhaps TRBD1 as D (6 bases). Germline assignment: CDR1 MNHEY and CDR2 SMNVEV (reference sequence). V was clipped by 4 bases and J by 5 bases, with 14 bases between them. The CDR3 runs 14 residues. Here the CDR3 reads CASSSRRGGYGYTF. CDR3 bases: TGTGCCAGCAGTTCTCGCAGGGGAGGTTATGGCTACACCTTC.

The chain has TRBV25-1 and TRBJ1-1; no firm D call. CDR3 length equals 13 residues. V lost 7 bases and J lost 1, with 10 bases in between. Germline values: CDR1 MGHDK, CDR2 SYGVNS. The DNA for the CDR3 is TGTGCCAGCAACGTGGGAGGGAACACTGAAGCTTTCTTT. The encoded protein is CASNVGGNTEAFF.

The chain links TRBV6-1 to TRBJ1-3, with D unresolved. Germline V lookup: CDR1 MNHNS, CDR2 SASEGT. The CDR3 has 15 amino acids. V was clipped by 0 bases and J by 0 bases, with 6 bases between them. This chain's CDR3 is CASSEAQSSGNTIYF. In DNA, the CDR3 is TGTGCCAGCAGTGAAGCGCAGAGCTCTGGAAACACCATATATTTT.

The chain recombines TRBV9 with TRBJ1-1, with D possibly TRBD1 on 5 matching bases. Between the trimmed V and J ends, which lost 2 bases and 3 bases, there was a span of 11 bases. There are 14 residues in the CDR3. Germline CDR1 SGDLS, CDR2 YYNGEE. The CDR3 nucleotides are TGTGCCAGCAGCGTGGAACAGGAGGACACTGAAGCTTTCTTT. Translation gives CASSVEQEDTEAFF.

The J gene is TRBJ2-2, the V gene TRBV7-9; D is unresolved. Germline-derived CDR1 and CDR2 are SEHNR and FQNEAQ (reference sequence). Trimming stripped 1 base from V and 5 bases from J, with 8 bases between. The CDR3 is 14 amino acids. The CDR3 DNA sequence: TGTGCCAGCAGCTTAGGACTTTCGACCGGGGAGCTGTTTTTT. It codes for CASSLGLSTGELFF.

V is TRBV9 and J is TRBJ2-7, with D hard to call. Trimming removed 0 bases at V and 5 bases at J, with 15 bases between. This CDR3 spans 15 amino acids. Germline values: CDR1 SGDLS, CDR2 YYNGEE. CDR3 residues: CASSVESRSLDEQYF. The CDR3 nucleotides read TGTGCCAGCAGCGTAGAGAGTCGTTCGCTCGACGAGCAGTACTTC.

This chain joins TRBV13 and TRBJ2-3; 7 bases align to TRBD2. The trim removed 6 bases at V and 0 bases at J, leaving 6 bases unmatched. The length of the CDR3 is 15 residues. Germline V gene lookup returns CDR1 PRHDT and CDR2 FYEKMQ (reference sequence). The CDR3 nucleotides read TGTGCCAGCAGAATCCGGGAGGATAGCACAGATACGCAGTATTTT. This sequence encodes CASRIREDSTDTQYF.

V usage is TRBV7-6 and J usage is TRBJ2-5; 10 bases are shared with TRBD1. The CDR3 length is 15 residues. V trimming: 5 bases; J trimming: 4 bases; junction bases outside the gene matches: 7. CDR1 and CDR2 (germline): SGHVS, FNYEAQ. The CDR3 bases are TGTGCCAGCAGCCTACCGACAGGGGGCCGAGAGACCCAGTACTTC. Protein sequence: CASSLPTGGRETQYF.